This T cell receptor (beta chain) emerged from a study of OX40 agonist ivuxolimab in advanced cancers. Concerning this clone itself: Its cognate antigen is unknown.

Study findings and constraints: Expanded clones were, on average, more numerous among CD8+ T cells than CD4+.

The data were produced by immunoSEQ multiplex PCR, yet TCRdb's version contains in-frame clones alone and is incomplete. This sample has about 67,000 clones; approximately 85% occur once, and the top ten carry around 2%. This CDR3 has 15 residues. CDR1 is MRHNA and CDR2 is SNTAGT in the germline V gene. Trimming stripped 0 bases from V and 3 bases from J, with 11 bases between. This sequence originates from an adult with an advanced solid tumor such as melanoma, head and neck, liver or kidney cancer. The chain carries TRBV6-4 and TRBJ1-1; D remains unclear. The input for sequencing was CD4+ or CD8+ T cells sorted from blood, taken in a trial of the OX40 agonist ivuxolimab. CDR3 nucleotides: TGTGCCAGCAGTGACTCTGGCAGGAGGGACACTGAAGCTTTCTTT. Protein product: CASSDSGRRDTEAFF.